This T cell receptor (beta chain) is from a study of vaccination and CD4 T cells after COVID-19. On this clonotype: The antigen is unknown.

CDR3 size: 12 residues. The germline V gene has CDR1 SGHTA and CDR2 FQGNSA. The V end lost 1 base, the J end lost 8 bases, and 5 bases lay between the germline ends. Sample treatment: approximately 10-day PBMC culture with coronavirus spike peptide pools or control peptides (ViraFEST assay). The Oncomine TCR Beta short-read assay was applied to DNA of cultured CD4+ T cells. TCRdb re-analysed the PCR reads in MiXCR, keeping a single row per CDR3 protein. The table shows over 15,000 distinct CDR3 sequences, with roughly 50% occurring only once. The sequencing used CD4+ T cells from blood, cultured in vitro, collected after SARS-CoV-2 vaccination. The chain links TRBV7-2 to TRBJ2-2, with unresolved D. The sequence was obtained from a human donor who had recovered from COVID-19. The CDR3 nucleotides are TGTGCCAGCAGCTTAGTCTCGGGGGAGCTGTTTTTT. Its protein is CASSLVSGELFF.